The present entry profiles one TCR beta chain with its context. The target antigen is unknown. This entry is derived from a study of cytomegalovirus exposure and HLA in healthy donors. Study context: An analysis done earlier identified approximately 120 million unique TCR beta sequences from about 179 million T cells. Regarding the study as a whole: TCR beta V segments were, for the most part, productive about 87% or about 30% of the time in an earlier analysis. Trimming of TCR beta V- and J-genes showed a link, identified in a later analysis, to a missense DCLRE1C variant.

After removal of 4 bases from V and 0 bases from J, the junction contained 5 bases not matched to a gene. Germline V gene data show CDR1 as SEHNR and CDR2 as FQNEAQ (reference sequence). The CDR3 is made up of 16 amino acids. The PCR made use of 60 Vbeta and 13 Jbeta primers. TCRdb's table, derived via immunoSEQ multiplex PCR, lists solely in-frame clones and lacks some. The top ten clones hold nearly 7% of a sample with fewer than 150,000 clones, around 82% of them seen once. Material for sequencing was PBMCs. This TCR was recovered from a man aged 35-49 years in good health and CMV-seropositive. The chain has TRBV7-9 and TRBJ1-1, with 10 nucleotides matching TRBD1. CDR3 DNA: TGTGCCAGCAGCTCTCGACAGGGGGCCATGAACACTGAAGCTTTCTTT. Encoded protein: CASSSRQGAMNTEAFF.